This TCR beta chain emerged from a study of shared clonotypes between healthy human individuals. Looking at the study overall: Donors had three CD4 naive, three CD4 memory, two CD8 naive and one CD8 memory plate apiece. Study observations and caveats: Relative to their counterparts shared across all four donors, non-shared clonotypes exhibited diminished generation probabilities. Among a handful of donors, approximately 4.6% of naive CD4 clonotypes were found in common.

The CDR3 extends over 13 amino acids. The germline V gene encodes CDR1 GTSNPN and CDR2 SVGIG (reference sequence). V was pared by 0 bases and J by 1 base, with 4 bases between. Replicate PCRs for sorted subsets used around 190 ng DNA; this equaled 25,000 to 35,000 T cell genomes. Sequenced by immunoSEQ multiplex PCR; TCRdb stores in-frame clones only, minus some. The sample includes about 2 million clones, 90% to 95% seen only once; the top ten take 0.1% to 0.15%. For this clone: Antigen unknown. Within the sample, other DNA sequences also encode this same CDR3.

The sequencing input was naive CD4+ T cells sorted from blood. Subset noted: CD45RA+ positively selected. The TCR was taken from a man between 18 and 35 years old in good health. The V gene is TRBV30, the J gene TRBJ1-5; no clear D. The CDR3 sequence is CAWSVGSNQPQHF. In DNA form, the CDR3 reads TGTGCCTGGAGTGTGGGCAGCAATCAGCCCCAGCATTTT.